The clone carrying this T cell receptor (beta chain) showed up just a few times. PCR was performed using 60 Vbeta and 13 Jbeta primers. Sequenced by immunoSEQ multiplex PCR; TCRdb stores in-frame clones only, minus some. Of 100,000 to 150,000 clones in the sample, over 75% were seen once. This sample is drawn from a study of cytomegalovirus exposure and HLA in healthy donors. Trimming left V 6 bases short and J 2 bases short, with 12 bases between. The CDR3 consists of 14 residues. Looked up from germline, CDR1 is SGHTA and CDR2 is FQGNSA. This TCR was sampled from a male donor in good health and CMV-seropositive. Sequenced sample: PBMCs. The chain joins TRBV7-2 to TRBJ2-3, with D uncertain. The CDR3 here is CASSRLEITDTQYF. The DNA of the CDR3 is TGTGCCAGCAGTCGACTGGAAATCACAGATACGCAGTATTTT.